The clone carrying this T cell receptor beta chain was seen only a few times. Its antigen remains unidentified. Germline V gene lookup returns CDR1 SGHRS and CDR2 YFSETQ. This CDR3 is 15 amino acids long. V lost 0 bases, J lost 4 bases, and 14 bases lay in between. Notes on the study in general: In terms of TCR gene usage, tumor memory CD4+ T cells clustered together with blood and lymph node memory CD4+ cells, as well as with lymph node naive CD4+ cells.

Naive CD4+ cells had CD25+ Tregs removed. After constant-region reverse-primer amplification, full-length variable regions underwent semi-nested PCR with Nested Universal Primer A. TCRdb ran MiXCR on the 5' RACE reads and lists one entry per CDR3 protein. Here the sample spans 45,000 to 55,000 distinct CDR3 sequences, about 25% being singletons. The rearrangement links TRBV5-1 to TRBJ2-7; D may be TRBD2 (5 bases). Sequencing used tumor-infiltrating naive CD4+ T cells sorted from the breast tumor. The subset: naive CD4+ T cells, CD4+CD45RA+CD25-. The receptor was derived from a female donor with breast cancer. CDR3 region: CASSLAGGDGYEQYF. CDR3 sequence (DNA): TGCGCCAGCAGCTTGGCCGGAGGCGATGGGTACGAGCAGTACTTC. The complete variable domain, with remaining parts taken from reference TRBV5-1 and TRBJ2-7, reads KAGVTQTPRYLIKTRGQQVTLSCSPISGHRSVSWYQQTPGQGLQFLFEYFSETQRNKGNFPGRFSGRQFSNSRSEMNVSTLELGDSALYLCASSLAGGDGYEQYFGPGTRLTVT.